Described below is a single T cell receptor beta chain sequence and its context. The data were taken from a study of Tregs in tolerant kidney transplant recipients. Germline CDR1 reads MNHEY; CDR2 reads SVGAGI. This CDR3 contains 15 residues. Unmatched junction bases numbered 10, after V lost 7 bases and J lost 8 bases. Method: immunoSEQ multiplex PCR; TCRdb's copy keeps in-frame clones and lacks some. The repertoire includes approximately 43,000 clones, 75% to 95% of them detected once, and about 0.74% sits in the top ten. This receptor was taken from a human donor in good health. The sequencing sample was made of Tregs from blood. The chain recombines TRBV6-5 with TRBJ2-3, with 12 bases fitting TRBD2. The CDR3 sequence: CASTPPGLAGPTQYF. CDR3 sequence (DNA): TGTGCCAGCACCCCACCCGGACTAGCGGGACCTACGCAGTATTTT.